This T cell receptor beta chain was identified in a study of T cell repertoires in cytomegalovirus infection. As for the study in general: Signatures in public TCR beta sequences pointed to both CMV infection and matching HLA type.

With 5 bases removed from V and 5 bases from J, the gap between germline ends came to 10 bases. Germline V gene data show CDR1 as KGHSH and CDR2 as LQKENI. The CDR3 is 12 residues long. Whole-study findings and limits: HLA-C-restricted CMV-specific TCR beta clonotypes prevailed in the ex vivo response. Cumulative frequency (of public TCR beta family members) identified carriers of CMV plus the relevant HLA.

This clonotype was observed a few times. Its target is not known. TCRdb redid the calling of the reads with MiXCR, one entry per CDR3 protein. The top ten clones hold approximately 10% of a sample with 480,000 or so distinct CDR3 sequences, roughly 12% of them seen once. V gene TRBV18 combines with J gene TRBJ2-7; D may match TRBD1 or TRBD2 (5 bases each). The source of this sequence is a human donor in good health (CMV status not recorded). Some clones in this sample may be carry-over from other donors' samples. The sample comprised PBMCs. The CDR3 reads CASSGGTHEQYF. CDR3 bases: TGTGCCAGCTCAGGTGGGACCCACGAGCAGTACTTC.